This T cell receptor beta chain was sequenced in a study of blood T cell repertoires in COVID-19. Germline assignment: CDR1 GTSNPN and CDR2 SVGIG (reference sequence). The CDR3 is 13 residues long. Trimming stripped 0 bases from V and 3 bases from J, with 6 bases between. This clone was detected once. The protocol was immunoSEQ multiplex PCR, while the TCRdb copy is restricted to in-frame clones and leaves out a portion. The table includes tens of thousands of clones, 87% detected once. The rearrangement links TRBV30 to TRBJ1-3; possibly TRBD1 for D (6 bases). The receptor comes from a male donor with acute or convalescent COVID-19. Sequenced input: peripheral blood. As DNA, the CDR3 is TGTGCCTGGAGTGTGGACAGTGGAAACACCATATATTTT. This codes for CAWSVDSGNTIYF.